This passage covers 22 T cell receptor beta chains from one sample sequenced in a study of blood T cell repertoires in COVID-19. The table came from immunoSEQ multiplex PCR; TCRdb's copy has only in-frame clones and leaves some out. The sample lists about 200,000 clones, more than 65% occurring once. The sample was PBMCs or T cells enriched from blood (not recorded which). Every receptor here comes from a middle-aged man who had recovered from COVID-19.

This clone was observed a few times. The chain couples TRBV29-1 to TRBJ1-1; 9 nucleotides agree with TRBD1. Germline values: CDR1 SQVTM, CDR2 ANQGSEA. Losses at the gene ends were 2 bases for V and 6 bases for J; bases not matched to a gene: 7. CDR3 length equals 14 residues. The CDR3 spells CSVEKDRGPSEAFF. CDR3 in DNA: TGCAGCGTTGAAAAGGACAGGGGACCCTCTGAAGCTTTCTTT.

This chain connects TRBV10-3 to TRBJ1-1; TRBD1 matches 9 bases. The CDR3 contains 14 residues. With 6 bases clipped from V and 0 bases from J, the junction kept 2 bases outside the gene matches. Germline V lookup: CDR1 ENHRY, CDR2 SYGVKD. CDR3: CAIRQGAMNTEAFF. CDR3 DNA: TGTGCCATCAGACAGGGGGCAATGAACACTGAAGCTTTCTTT.

J is TRBJ1-1 and V is TRBV10-2, with 8 bases aligning to TRBD1. Germline trimming cut 6 bases from V and 7 bases from J; bases unmatched to any gene: 1. CDR3 length: 11 amino acids. Germline CDR1 is WSHSY and CDR2 is SAAADI. The CDR3 here is CASRTGVEAFF. Here the CDR3 DNA reads TGCGCCAGCAGGACAGGGGTTGAAGCTTTCTTT.

In this sample, this clone turned up once. The V and J genes are TRBV13 and TRBJ1-3; weak D call: TRBD1 (6 bases). CDR3 length equals 15 residues. The germline V and J ends were trimmed by 7 bases and 3 bases, with 16 bases remaining between them. Germline-derived CDR1 and CDR2 are PRHDT and FYEKMQ (reference sequence). This chain's CDR3 is CASTRSEGVGNTIYF. The CDR3, as DNA: TGTGCCAGCACCAGATCTGAGGGGGTTGGAAACACCATATATTTT.

The chain has TRBV3-1 (or the pseudogene TRBV3-2) and TRBJ1-2; 8 bases agree with TRBD1. The junction had 15 bases not matched to a gene; V was cut back by 4 bases and J by 8 bases. The CDR3 covers 16 residues. The germline V gene encodes CDR1 LGHDT and CDR2 YNNKEL (reference sequence). CDR3 sequence (DNA): TGTGCCAGCAGCCGAACGTCCGGGACAGGTTTGGAAGGCTACACCTTC. Amino acid sequence: CASSRTSGTGLEGYTF.

The count of this clone is one. J is TRBJ1-2 and V is TRBV30; TRBD1 is a possible D gene (5 bases). Germline CDR1 is GTSNPN and CDR2 is SVGIG (reference sequence). V was cut by 0 bases and J by 3 bases, with 14 bases left in between. The CDR3 runs 15 residues. This CDR3 is CAWSVGLQTHYGYTF. In DNA, the CDR3 is TGTGCCTGGAGTGTGGGGCTACAAACCCACTATGGCTACACCTTC.

The table lists this clone with a few counts. V and J are TRBV28 and TRBJ1-3; 7 bases match TRBD1. Germline loops: CDR1 MDHEN, CDR2 SYDVKM. The CDR3 runs to 12 residues. J gave up 4 bases and V 10 bases, and 4 bases lay outside the gene matches. This chain's CDR3 is CATSGQGNTIYF. In DNA form, the CDR3 reads TGTGCCACCTCGGGACAGGGAAACACCATATATTTT.

The J gene is TRBJ2-7, the V gene TRBV4-2; 10 bases match TRBD2. In germline, CDR1 is LGHNA, CDR2 YNFKEQ. This CDR3 is built from 17 residues. The V gene end was trimmed by 0 bases and the J gene end by 9 bases; junction bases not matched to a gene: 14. CDR3 amino acids: CASSQDRGSGGIIRQYF. Written as DNA, the CDR3 is TGTGCCAGCAGCCAAGATCGGGGTAGCGGGGGGATAATCCGGCAGTACTTC.

The chain has TRBV7-2 and TRBJ1-1, with unresolved D. V lost 2 bases and J 5 bases, leaving 12 bases between the germline ends. CDR1 is SGHTA and CDR2 is FQGNSA in the germline V gene. The CDR3 is 14 amino acids. CDR3 coding DNA: TGTGCCAGCAGCTTACAATCGGGGAGGACTGAAGCTTTCTTT. It is translated as CASSLQSGRTEAFF. Full variable domain (rest looked up from reference TRBV7-2 and TRBJ1-1): GAGVSQSPSNKVTEKGKDVELRCDPISGHTALYWYRQSLGQGLEFLIYFQGNSAPDKSGLPSDRFSAERTGGSVSTLTIQRTQQEDSAVYLCASSLQSGRTEAFFGQGTRLTVV.

This clone showed up just once. The rearrangement joins TRBV5-6 to TRBJ2-3, with a weak D call TRBD2 (6 bases). Trimming cost V 4 bases and J 4 bases, with 16 bases left between them. The length of the CDR3 is 15 residues. CDR1 SGHDT and CDR2 YYEEEE come from the germline V gene. The CDR3 sequence: CASSTPGLHADTQYF. CDR3 nucleotide sequence: TGTGCCAGCAGCACACCGGGACTGCACGCAGATACGCAGTATTTT. The whole variable domain, remainder taken from reference TRBV5-6 and TRBJ2-3, is DAGVTQSPTHLIKTRGQQVTLRCSPKSGHDTVSWYQQALGQGPQFIFQYYEEEERQRGNFPDRFSGHQFPNYSSELNVNALLLGDSALYLCASSTPGLHADTQYFGPGTRLTVL.

This clone was detected once. The CDR3 DNA follows: TGTGCCAGCAGTTTAAGCCCAAGAGGGGAAGCTTTCTTT. This gives the protein CASSLSPRGEAFF. This chain uses TRBV12-3 or TRBV12-4 with TRBJ1-1; D remains unclear. This CDR3 has 13 amino acids. V lost 2 bases to trimming and J lost 8 bases, with 12 bases between them.

This clone has just one count. The rearrangement links TRBV5-5 to TRBJ1-1, with D perhaps TRBD1 (6 bases). Trimming left V 4 bases short and J 1 base short, with 11 bases between. CDR1 is SGHKS, CDR2 YYEKEE, per germline (reference sequence). The CDR3 sequence is 14 residues long. CDR3: CASSGSRGNTEAFF. CDR3 nucleotides: TGTGCCAGCAGCGGTTCCAGGGGGAACACTGAAGCTTTCTTT.

The chain is built from TRBV27 and TRBJ2-7; 7 bases map to TRBD2. Germline CDR1 MNHEY, CDR2 SMNVEV (reference sequence). J was trimmed by 1 base and V by 6 bases; bases with no gene match: 3. This CDR3 is built from 13 residues. The CDR3 here is CASRYSGSYEQYF. The CDR3 DNA reads TGTGCCAGCAGATATAGCGGGTCCTACGAGCAGTACTTC.

The chain has TRBV6-6 and TRBJ2-4, with a weak D call TRBD2 (5 bases). Germline assignment: CDR1 MNHNY and CDR2 SVGAGI (reference sequence). V was pared by 5 bases and J by 8 bases, with 16 bases between. The CDR3 length is 14 residues. The CDR3 bases are TGTGCCAGCAGTAACATTGGCCGGGAATACATTCAGTACTTC. Translating gives CASSNIGREYIQYF.

The chain couples TRBV9 to TRBJ1-2; 8 bases line up with TRBD1. Germline-derived CDR1 and CDR2 are SGDLS and YYNGEE. The junction had 4 bases not matched to a gene; V was cut back by 0 bases and J by 6 bases. This CDR3 region has 14 residues. The CDR3 coding sequence is TGTGCCAGCAGCGTAGAGGACAGGGCGCATGGCTACACCTTC. It yields the protein CASSVEDRAHGYTF.

This clone was seen only once. The rearrangement joins TRBV7-9 to TRBJ1-2, with 9 bases fitting TRBD1. V lost 8 bases, J lost 5 bases, and 9 bases stayed unmatched. Germline V lookup: CDR1 SEHNR, CDR2 FQNEAQ (reference sequence). CDR3 length equals 14 residues. DNA for the CDR3: TGTGCCAGCGGGGGGGGACAGGGCCTATATGGCTACACCTTC. Its protein product is CASGGGQGLYGYTF. Complete variable domain (other parts from reference TRBV7-9 and TRBJ1-2): DTGVSQNPRHKITKRGQNVTFRCDPISEHNRLYWYRQTLGQGPEFLTYFQNEAQLEKSRLLSDRFSAERPKGSFSTLEIQRTEQGDSAMYLCASGGGQGLYGYTFGSGTRLTVV.

The V and J genes are TRBV7-2 and TRBJ2-7; TRBD1 is a possible D gene (5 bases). CDR1 SGHTA and CDR2 FQGNSA come from the germline V gene. The CDR3 extends over 13 amino acids. V lost 4 bases and J 9 bases, leaving 16 bases between the germline ends. The CDR3 DNA is TGTGCCAGCAGCTCGCTTTTGGGGCCCGGGCAGTACTTC. Its translation: CASSSLLGPGQYF. The full variable domain, completed using reference TRBV7-2 and TRBJ2-7, is GAGVSQSPSNKVTEKGKDVELRCDPISGHTALYWYRQSLGQGLEFLIYFQGNSAPDKSGLPSDRFSAERTGGSVSTLTIQRTQQEDSAVYLCASSSLLGPGQYFGPGTRLTVT.

About this clone itself: Other nucleotide sequences in the sample specify the same CDR3. The gene calls are TRBV6-5 and TRBJ1-1, with D unresolved. CDR1 is MNHEY and CDR2 is SVGAGI in the germline V gene. With 5 bases removed from V and 3 bases from J, the gap between germline ends came to 4 bases. The CDR3 length is 11 residues. The CDR3 bases are TGTGCCAGCAGTCGGGACACTGAAGCTTTCTTT. Translating gives CASSRDTEAFF.

J is TRBJ1-3 and V is TRBV5-4; no reliable D call. Germline CDR1 is SGHNT and CDR2 is YYREEE (reference sequence). CDR3 length: 13 amino acids. V lost 5 bases to trimming and J lost 0 bases, with 6 bases between them. As DNA, the CDR3 is TGTGCCAGCAGTTCAAACTCTGGAAACACCATATATTTT. Protein product: CASSSNSGNTIYF.

The gene calls are TRBV25-1 and TRBJ1-1, with 7 bases that match TRBD1. Germline CDR1 is MGHDK and CDR2 is SYGVNS. The CDR3 sequence is 15 residues long. V was clipped by 6 bases and J by 7 bases; unmatched bases: 14. CDR3 coding DNA: TGTGCCAGCAGCGCTACCGTAGACAGGGCCCATGAAGCTTTCTTT. It codes for CASSATVDRAHEAFF.

The chain joins TRBV6-5 to TRBJ2-7, with D possibly being TRBD2 (5 bases). V lost 7 bases, J lost 2 bases, and 12 bases lay in between. Germline V gene data show CDR1 as MNHEY and CDR2 as SVGAGI. The CDR3 has 13 residues. The CDR3 loop is CASTELGTYEQYF. The CDR3 DNA reads TGTGCCAGCACCGAACTAGGGACCTACGAGCAGTACTTC.

The chain carries TRBV6-5 and TRBJ2-7, with 7 bases fitting TRBD1. The V and J ends lost 6 bases and 6 bases, in that order; junction bases with no gene match: 5. The CDR3 spans 12 residues. Germline loops: CDR1 MNHEY, CDR2 SVGAGI. The DNA of the CDR3 is TGTGCCAGCAGCGCGACAGGGTCCGAGCAGTACTTC. This codes for CASSATGSEQYF.